Listed below are T cell receptor beta chains from one sample, sequenced in a study of blood T cells in healthy people across ages. TCRdb called the 5' RACE reads again in MiXCR, with one record for every CDR3 protein. The sample carries 550,000 to 650,000 distinct CDR3 sequences, roughly a quarter recorded once. In addition, the sample was reused for a study of T cells of mothers and their children.

The sample comprised blood. Receptors were obtained from a boy under 10 years old in good health. CDR3s include the opening cysteine and the closing phenylalanine or tryptophan. A D gene is named only where the DNA matches it firmly. Clone size is given for some rows only: seen once, a few or many times, or a class if the clone is expanded.

v_gene: TRBV5-1
j_gene: TRBJ2-3
abundance: NA
d_gene: NA
CDR3aa: CASSPGGTTSTDTQYF
CDR3nt: TGCGCCAGCAGCCCTGGAGGGACAACTAGCACAGATACGCAGTATTTT

v_gene: TRBV14
j_gene: TRBJ1-3
abundance: NA
d_gene: NA
CDR3aa: CASSPRASGNTIYF
CDR3nt: TGTGCCAGCAGCCCCCGGGCCTCTGGAAACACCATATATTTT

v_gene: TRBV10-3
j_gene: TRBJ2-2
abundance: NA
d_gene: NA
CDR3aa: CAISEPERTPSGPWGGELFF
CDR3nt: TGTGCCATCAGTGAGCCAGAGAGGACCCCTTCGGGCCCTTGGGGCGGGGAGCTGTTTTTT

v_gene: TRBV25-1
j_gene: TRBJ2-4
abundance: NA
d_gene: TRBD2
CDR3aa: CASSPGSGGATETYLAKNIQYF
CDR3nt: TGTGCCAGCAGCCCCGGTAGCGGGGGTGCGACCGAAACCTACTTAGCCAAAAACATTCAGTACTTC

v_gene: TRBV6-5
j_gene: TRBJ2-3
abundance: few
d_gene: TRBD2
CDR3aa: CASSEPTSGKDTQYF
CDR3nt: TGTGCCAGCAGTGAACCGACTAGCGGGAAGGATACGCAGTATTTT

v_gene: TRBV28
j_gene: TRBJ2-7
abundance: NA
d_gene: NA
CDR3aa: CASSLSPFSGGSYEQYF
CDR3nt: TGTGCCAGCAGTTTGTCCCCTTTTAGCGGCGGCTCCTACGAGCAGTACTTC

v_gene: TRBV4-3
j_gene: TRBJ1-4
abundance: once
d_gene: NA
CDR3aa: CASSQENRPNEKLFF
CDR3nt: TGCGCCAGCAGCCAAGAAAACAGGCCTAATGAAAAACTGTTTTTT

v_gene: TRBV19
j_gene: TRBJ2-1
abundance: NA
d_gene: TRBD2
CDR3aa: CASRRTGTSGLNEQFF
CDR3nt: TGTGCCAGTAGACGAACCGGGACTAGCGGGCTTAATGAGCAGTTCTTC

v_gene: TRBV7-9
j_gene: TRBJ2-2
abundance: many
d_gene: NA
CDR3aa: CASSPQGTGELFF
CDR3nt: TGTGCCAGCAGTCCACAGGGTACCGGGGAGCTGTTTTTT

v_gene: TRBV5-5
j_gene: TRBJ1-5
abundance: NA
d_gene: NA
CDR3aa: CASSLLVGSNQPQHF
CDR3nt: TGTGCCAGCAGCTTACTGGTCGGGAGCAATCAGCCCCAGCATTTT

v_gene: TRBV10-3
j_gene: TRBJ2-1
abundance: NA
d_gene: NA
CDR3aa: CATNPQTYNEQFF
CDR3nt: TGTGCCACCAACCCGCAGACCTACAATGAGCAGTTCTTC

v_gene: TRBV10-3
j_gene: TRBJ2-1
abundance: few
d_gene: TRBD1
CDR3aa: CASIDRDNNEQFF
CDR3nt: TGTGCCTCCATAGACAGGGACAACAATGAGCAGTTCTTC

v_gene: TRBV2
j_gene: TRBJ2-5
abundance: few
d_gene: NA
CDR3aa: CASSPLAQGQETQYF
CDR3nt: TGTGCCAGCAGTCCACTAGCCCAGGGGCAGGAGACCCAGTACTTC

v_gene: TRBV12-3/TRBV12-4
j_gene: TRBJ2-5
abundance: NA
d_gene: NA
CDR3aa: CASSFEFAETQYF
CDR3nt: TGTGCCAGCAGTTTTGAGTTTGCAGAGACCCAGTACTTC

v_gene: TRBV20-1
j_gene: TRBJ2-7
abundance: NA
d_gene: TRBD2
CDR3aa: CSARDLREGPYEQYF
CDR3nt: TGCAGTGCTAGAGATCTCCGGGAGGGCCCCTACGAGCAGTACTTC

v_gene: TRBV27
j_gene: TRBJ2-6
abundance: many
d_gene: NA
CDR3aa: CASSLTGANVLTF
CDR3nt: TGTGCCAGCAGTTTAACTGGGGCCAACGTCCTGACTTTC

v_gene: TRBV6-1
j_gene: TRBJ2-5
abundance: few
d_gene: NA
CDR3aa: CASSERGAGETQYF
CDR3nt: TGTGCCAGCAGTGAAAGGGGCGCGGGAGAGACCCAGTACTTC

v_gene: TRBV7-9
j_gene: TRBJ2-5
abundance: NA
d_gene: NA
CDR3aa: CASTARYQETQYF
CDR3nt: TGTGCCAGCACGGCGCGGTACCAAGAGACCCAGTACTTC

v_gene: TRBV28
j_gene: TRBJ2-2
abundance: NA
d_gene: NA
CDR3aa: CASSLKVLNTGELFF
CDR3nt: TGTGCCAGCAGTTTGAAGGTTTTGAACACCGGGGAGCTGTTTTTT

v_gene: TRBV20-1
j_gene: TRBJ1-5
abundance: NA
d_gene: NA
CDR3aa: CSAREVPGGANQPQHF
CDR3nt: TGCAGTGCTAGAGAGGTACCCGGGGGGGCCAATCAGCCCCAGCATTTT

v_gene: TRBV18
j_gene: TRBJ1-1
abundance: NA
d_gene: NA
CDR3aa: CASSPRREAEAFF
CDR3nt: TGTGCCAGCTCACCACGCAGGGAAGCTGAAGCTTTCTTT

v_gene: TRBV7-9
j_gene: TRBJ1-4
abundance: few
d_gene: TRBD1
CDR3aa: CASSSDREGKLFF
CDR3nt: TGTGCCAGCAGCTCCGACAGGGAAGGAAAACTGTTTTTT

v_gene: TRBV6-6
j_gene: TRBJ2-5
abundance: NA
d_gene: TRBD2
CDR3aa: CASINSGTQETQYF
CDR3nt: TGTGCCAGCATTAATAGCGGGACGCAAGAGACCCAGTACTTC

v_gene: TRBV18
j_gene: TRBJ2-3
abundance: few
d_gene: NA
CDR3aa: CASSPPSRGDTQYF
CDR3nt: TGTGCCAGCTCACCCCCTTCAAGGGGGGATACGCAGTATTTT

v_gene: TRBV14
j_gene: TRBJ2-4
abundance: NA
d_gene: NA
CDR3aa: CASSQENSEDIQYF
CDR3nt: TGTGCCAGCAGCCAAGAGAATTCGGAGGACATTCAGTACTTC

v_gene: TRBV7-8
j_gene: TRBJ2-7
abundance: many
d_gene: TRBD2
CDR3aa: CASSLGLGTILGEQYF
CDR3nt: TGTGCCAGCAGCTTAGGGCTCGGGACTATCCTCGGGGAGCAGTACTTC

v_gene: TRBV6-2/TRBV6-3
j_gene: TRBJ2-7
abundance: NA
d_gene: TRBD2
CDR3aa: CASKKVQLAGDHYEQYF
CDR3nt: TGTGCCAGCAAGAAGGTGCAACTAGCGGGAGATCACTACGAGCAGTACTTC

v_gene: TRBV25-1
j_gene: TRBJ1-2
abundance: NA
d_gene: NA
CDR3aa: CASSWSRGFGYTF
CDR3nt: TGTGCCAGCAGCTGGTCCAGGGGATTTGGCTACACCTTC

v_gene: TRBV6-6
j_gene: TRBJ1-1
abundance: NA
d_gene: NA
CDR3aa: CASSYSRGNWAFF
CDR3nt: TGTGCCAGCAGTTACTCGAGAGGGAATTGGGCTTTCTTT

v_gene: TRBV2
j_gene: TRBJ2-5
abundance: few
d_gene: TRBD1
CDR3aa: CASSEEGDRDSETQYF
CDR3nt: TGTGCCAGCAGTGAGGAGGGGGACAGGGACTCGGAGACCCAGTACTTC

v_gene: TRBV28
j_gene: TRBJ2-2
abundance: NA
d_gene: TRBD2
CDR3aa: CAGSSRGANTGELFF
CDR3nt: TGTGCCGGCAGTTCGCGGGGGGCGAACACCGGGGAGCTGTTTTTT

v_gene: TRBV12-5
j_gene: TRBJ2-1
abundance: few
d_gene: NA
CDR3aa: CASVYPFDSLSYNEQFF
CDR3nt: TGTGCTAGTGTTTACCCCTTCGACTCCCTCTCCTACAATGAGCAGTTCTTC

v_gene: TRBV25-1
j_gene: TRBJ2-5
abundance: NA
d_gene: TRBD2
CDR3aa: CASSEKPAGGEGTQYF
CDR3nt: TGTGCCAGCAGTGAAAAACCAGCGGGGGGGGAAGGGACCCAGTACTTC

v_gene: TRBV10-3
j_gene: TRBJ2-6
abundance: NA
d_gene: NA
CDR3aa: CAIVDPSGANVLTF
CDR3nt: TGTGCCATCGTCGACCCCTCTGGGGCCAACGTCCTGACTTTC